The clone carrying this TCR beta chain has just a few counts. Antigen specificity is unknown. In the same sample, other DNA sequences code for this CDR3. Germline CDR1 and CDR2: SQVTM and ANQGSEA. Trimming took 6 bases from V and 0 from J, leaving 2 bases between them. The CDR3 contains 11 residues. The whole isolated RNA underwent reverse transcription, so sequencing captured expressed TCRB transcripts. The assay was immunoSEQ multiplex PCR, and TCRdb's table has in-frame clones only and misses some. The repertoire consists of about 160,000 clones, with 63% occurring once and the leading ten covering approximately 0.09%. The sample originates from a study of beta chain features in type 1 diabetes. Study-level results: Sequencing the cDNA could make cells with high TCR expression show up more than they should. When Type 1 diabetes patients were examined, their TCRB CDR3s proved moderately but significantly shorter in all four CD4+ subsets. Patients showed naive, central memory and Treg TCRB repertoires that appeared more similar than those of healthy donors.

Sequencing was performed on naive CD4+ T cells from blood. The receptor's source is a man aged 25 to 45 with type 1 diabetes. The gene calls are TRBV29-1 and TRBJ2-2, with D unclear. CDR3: CSVTNTGELFF. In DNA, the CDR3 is TGCAGCGTAACGAACACCGGGGAGCTGTTTTTT.